The clone carrying this T cell receptor beta chain showed up many times. The data derive from a study of blood T cells in healthy people across ages. Trimming took off 1 base at V and 2 bases at J, with 5 bases between the two ends. This CDR3 is 13 amino acids long. The second PCR ran roughly 6 to 11 cycles with a sample-barcoded 5' primer and J-beta primers. TCRdb used MiXCR to reprocess the 5' RACE reads, holding one entry per CDR3 protein. Of 2 million or so distinct CDR3 sequences detected, around 48% appear once; the ten largest clones hold 2% to 2.5%. The chain employs TRBV12-3 or TRBV12-4 and TRBJ2-5; D gene unclear. The specimen was blood. The TCR originated in a woman aged 40 to 50 in good health. The CDR3 DNA sequence: TGTGCCAGCAGTTTAGACCAACAAGAGACCCAGTACTTC. Amino acids: CASSLDQQETQYF.